This TCR beta chain derives from a study of OX40 agonist ivuxolimab in advanced cancers. The V gene's germline CDR1 is MDHEN and CDR2 SYDVKM. This CDR3 spans 14 amino acids. With 7 bases removed from V and 6 bases from J, the gap between germline ends came to 16 bases. Sequenced by immunoSEQ multiplex PCR; TCRdb stores in-frame clones only, minus some. The sample has 48,000 or so clones, 70% to 90% seen once; the top ten hold roughly a tenth. The V and J genes are TRBV28 and TRBJ1-5; unclear D gene. The origin of this receptor is an adult with an advanced solid tumor such as melanoma, head and neck, liver or kidney cancer. The input for sequencing was CD4+ or CD8+ T cells sorted from blood, taken in a trial of the OX40 agonist ivuxolimab. As DNA, the CDR3 is TGTGCCAGCAAACTACCCCAGGCCAGTCAGCCCCAGCATTTT. This encodes CASKLPQASQPQHF.